This T cell receptor beta chain stems from a study of blood T cells in healthy people across ages. Whole-study findings and limits: The long-lived group displayed more naive CD4+ cells, plus higher diversity, than the aged donors did.

CDR3 length: 11 amino acids. V was clipped by 8 bases and J by 6 bases, with 11 bases between them. For every donor, a draw yielded about 9.7 milliliters of peripheral blood. On this clonotype: Its specificity is unknown.

Sample-barcoded 5' priming and a J-beta primer mix drove a second PCR of about 6 to 12 cycles. From the 5' RACE reads, TCRdb called clonotypes with MiXCR, one entry per CDR3 protein. This sample has 1.4 million to 1.5 million distinct CDR3 sequences, with approximately 42% found just once. This receptor was identified in a woman aged 18-29 years in good health. Sequenced: blood. The chain is built from TRBV12-3 or TRBV12-4 and TRBJ2-7; D remains unclear. The CDR3 is CASARLGEQYF. The CDR3 DNA sequence: TGTGCCAGCGCCCGGCTGGGCGAGCAGTACTTC.